Listed below are T cell receptor beta chains from one sample, sequenced in a study of cytomegalovirus exposure and HLA in healthy donors. Profiling relied on immunoSEQ multiplex PCR, and the TCRdb table lists in-frame clones only, not all of them. Of about 91,000 clones listed, roughly 86% are singletons. The sample was PBMCs. These receptors originate from a man in his thirties or forties in good health and CMV-seropositive. CDR3s include the opening cysteine and the closing phenylalanine or tryptophan.

TRBV28	CASSVGYTSGSMYEQYF
TRBV27	CASSPTGGQSYGYTF
TRBV5-5	CASSLGSPLNLNEQFF
TRBV6-5	CASSYRTGIFGYGYTF
TRBV27	CASSLRSSSYEQYF
TRBV5-1	CASSFADIGNEQFF
TRBV30	CAWSDRGLGISSYNEQFF
TRBV18	CASSPRDRAGTEAFF
TRBV5-6	CASSIRSEQYF
TRBV11-1	CASSHRTSGRGNEQFF
TRBV14	CASRQSGRGAGELFF
TRBV30	CAWRGAGHSGANVLTF
TRBV15	CATSRDQRRLAGEQFF
TRBV7-8	CAGQVQETQYF
TRBV19	CASSILLAGRANTGELFF
TRBV4-1	CASSIQGSVYGYTF
TRBV5-1	CASSFLGDTEAFF
TRBV5-1	CASSLGGYEQYF
TRBV7-9	CASSLAGTSGSDEQFF
TRBV4-2	CASSPGTEVYGYTF
TRBV6-1	CASSAPSSGTGYSGYTF
TRBV10-3	CAISDGTGGTEAFF
TRBV2	CASSVEGGGNQPQHF
TRBV7-6	CASSLTGTSGIYNEQFF
TRBV28	CASSFSHSNYGYTF
TRBV28	CASSFVRGISYGYTF
TRBV28	CASSLLLSKGSTNEKLFF
TRBV7-9	CASSLGRTDYNEQFF
TRBV7-9	CASSPLGAGRYNEQFF
TRBV27	CASSLTDSFGEAFF
TRBV27	CASTRKASSGMEPDEQFF
TRBV28	CASSSPRGYGYTF
TRBV5-6	CASSTLGNFVNEQFF
TRBV7-2	CASFRFGLLGTEAFF
TRBV27	CASRGGGDYGYTF
TRBV7-9	CASSYTGTEEAFF
TRBV2	CASSETGSNTEAFF
TRBV29-1	CSAGHWNTEAFF
TRBV11-2	CASSSRPGQLPNTEAFF
TRBV19	CASSVTGYGYTF
TRBV4-1	CASSQGDNANYGYTF
TRBV5-1	CASRQGLNYGYTF
TRBV6-1	CASSEGLISGNTIYF
TRBV5-1	CASSLPGDTQYF
TRBV7-3	CASSFNSGTDTQYF
TRBV5-6	CASSLGDSGRDTQYF
TRBV2	CATRPRGLYGYTF
TRBV15	CATSRPRGGALREQFF
TRBV30	CAWSVGWTSNTGELFF
TRBV6-4	CASSEAGDTGELFF
TRBV23-1	CASSQSGQGAEGANVLTF
TRBV5-1	CASSLFSDQETQYF
TRBV30	CAWSRDRGADTQYF
TRBV28	CASTQGAYNYGYTF